This TCR beta chain originates from a study of shared clonotypes between healthy human individuals. Overall study context: A donor's plate count was three for CD4 naive and three for CD4 memory; CD8 naive had two and CD8 memory one.

Findings and limits, study-wide: It was expected that sequencing depth would affect clonotype sharing among donors. In a handful of donors, around 4.5% of naive CD4 clonotypes appeared in common.

Samples underwent the assay at deep level. Using immunoSEQ multiplex PCR, the repertoire was profiled, and TCRdb retains in-frame clones only, with some absent. The table has 330,000 or so clones, about 74% seen once. As to this clone: Its specificity is not known.

There are 16 residues in the CDR3. In germline, CDR1 is SGHAT, CDR2 FQNNGV. V gave up 3 bases and J gave up 0 bases, with 12 bases separating them. The sequence came from a man in his thirties or forties in good health. This chain uses TRBV11-2 with TRBJ2-1, with a possible D match to TRBD1 (6 bases). Sequencing was performed on memory CD4+ T cells sorted from blood. Subset: CD45RA-negative fraction. The CDR3, as DNA: TGTGCCAGCAGCTTCCCCAGGACAGCCTCCTACAATGAGCAGTTCTTC. This gives the protein CASSFPRTASYNEQFF.